This T cell receptor beta chain came from a study of T cells after yellow fever vaccination. Broader study findings: Post-booster repertoires contained most primary-vaccination clones again (about 96% CD4, over 70% CD8). Although the secondary response was weaker, it peaked faster, at day 5 versus 15.

A process of 5'RACE template switching, which added a universal primer site and UMIs, was used to make TCR cDNA. TCRdb itself ran the 5' RACE reads through MiXCR, one entry per CDR3 protein. The sample contains 500,000 to 650,000 distinct CDR3 sequences, around 17% of which appear only once. This clonotype came up a few times. Its antigen is undetermined. The sequence derives from a young man who received the YFV17D yellow fever vaccine. Sample: PBMCs, taken 4 to 5 days after the first yellow fever vaccination.

The CDR3 spells CASSRPGQGLVTNEKLFF. The DNA for the CDR3 is TGCGCCAGCAGCCGTCCGGGACAGGGTCTCGTAACTAATGAAAAACTGTTTTTT. The rearrangement uses TRBV4-1 and TRBJ1-4; TRBD1 aligns across 9 bases. In germline, CDR1 is MGHRA, CDR2 YSYEKL. The CDR3 is 18 amino acids. J was trimmed by 1 base and V by 4 bases; bases with no gene match: 10.